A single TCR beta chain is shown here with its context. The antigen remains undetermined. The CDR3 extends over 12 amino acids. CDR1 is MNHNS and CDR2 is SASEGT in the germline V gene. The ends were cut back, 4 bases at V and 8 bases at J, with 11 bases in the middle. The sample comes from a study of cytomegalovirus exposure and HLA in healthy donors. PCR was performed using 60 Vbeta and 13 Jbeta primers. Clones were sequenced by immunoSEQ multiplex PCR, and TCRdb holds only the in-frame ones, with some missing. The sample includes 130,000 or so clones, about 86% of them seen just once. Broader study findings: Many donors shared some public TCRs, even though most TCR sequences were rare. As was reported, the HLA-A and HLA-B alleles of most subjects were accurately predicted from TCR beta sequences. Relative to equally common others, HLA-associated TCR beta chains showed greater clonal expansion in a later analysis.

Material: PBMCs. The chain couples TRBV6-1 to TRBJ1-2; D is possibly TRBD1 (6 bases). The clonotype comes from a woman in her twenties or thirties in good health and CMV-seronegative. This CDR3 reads CASSGEGEGYTF. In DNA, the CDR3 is TGTGCCAGCAGTGGAGAGGGGGAGGGCTACACCTTC.